This T cell receptor (beta chain) was sequenced for a study of cytomegalovirus exposure and HLA in healthy donors. Findings and limits, study-wide: Specific recognition of CMV antigens was confirmed in vitro for a few chains (all CMV-associated).

In regard to this clone: No antigen is known for it.

The PCR was carried out with 60 Vbeta primers and 13 Jbeta primers. The data were produced by immunoSEQ multiplex PCR, yet TCRdb's version contains in-frame clones alone and is incomplete. The table includes about 93,000 clones, approximately 80% detected once. The CDR3 length is 13 residues. V was clipped by 4 bases and J by 7 bases, with 14 bases between them. CDR1 and CDR2 from the germline V gene are MNHEY and SVGAGI. The clonotype originates from a woman aged 40 to 50 in good health and CMV-seronegative. The material sequenced was PBMCs. V and J are TRBV6-5 and TRBJ2-7, with unresolved D. This chain's CDR3 is CASSSPPTAEQYF. The CDR3 DNA reads as TGTGCCAGCAGTTCCCCCCCGACTGCGGAGCAGTACTTC.